Listed below are T cell receptor beta chains from one sample, sequenced in a study of CD8+ T cells in alopecia areata. Generated by immunoSEQ multiplex PCR, the TCRdb table keeps only in-frame clones and is missing some. The profile shows 200,000 to 250,000 clones, 35% to 40% of them singletons. Here the sequenced sample was CD4+ T cells sorted from blood, taken between weeks 30 and 35, from a patient treated with tofacitinib. These receptors were taken from a human donor with alopecia areata. Each CDR3 is given with its conserved first and last residue. A D gene is named only where the DNA matches it firmly. Size is omitted from some rows. Given values are once, few, many or a class for expanded clones.

j_gene: TRBJ1-1
v_gene: TRBV7-2
d_gene: TRBD1
abundance: few
len: 15
CDR3nt: TGTGCCAGCAGCTCCACCCGGACAGGGAACACTGAAGCTTTCTTT
CDR3aa: CASSSTRTGNTEAFF

j_gene: TRBJ2-3
v_gene: TRBV2
d_gene: NA
abundance: NA
len: 14
CDR3nt: TGTGCCAGCAGTGGTCAAGCTAACACAGATACGCAGTATTTT
CDR3aa: CASSGQANTDTQYF

j_gene: TRBJ2-1
v_gene: TRBV6-4
d_gene: NA
abundance: NA
len: 14
CDR3nt: TGTGCCAGCAGCCGAGAGGCATCCTACAATGAGCAGTTCTTC
CDR3aa: CASSREASYNEQFF

j_gene: TRBJ2-3
v_gene: TRBV29-1
d_gene: NA
abundance: NA
len: 14
CDR3nt: TGCAGCGTTGAACAGGGCCCGGGCACAGATACGCAGTATTTT
CDR3aa: CSVEQGPGTDTQYF

j_gene: TRBJ2-3
v_gene: TRBV7-3
d_gene: NA
abundance: NA
len: 15
CDR3nt: TGTGCCAGCAGCCTGACAGCCGGGACCACAGATACGCAGTATTTT
CDR3aa: CASSLTAGTTDTQYF

j_gene: TRBJ2-3
v_gene: TRBV5-6
d_gene: NA
abundance: few
len: 13
CDR3nt: TGTGCCAGCAGCTTGGTGGACTCAGATACGCAGTATTTT
CDR3aa: CASSLVDSDTQYF

j_gene: TRBJ2-6
v_gene: TRBV5-1
d_gene: NA
abundance: few
len: 14
CDR3nt: TGCGCCAGCAGCTTAGGGACCGGGGCCAACGTCCTGACTTTC
CDR3aa: CASSLGTGANVLTF

j_gene: TRBJ2-7
v_gene: TRBV7-9
d_gene: NA
abundance: many
len: 13
CDR3nt: TGTGCCAGCAGCATCGACAGAGCGAGCGAGCAGTACTTC
CDR3aa: CASSIDRASEQYF

j_gene: TRBJ2-7
v_gene: TRBV5-6
d_gene: NA
abundance: few
len: 16
CDR3nt: TGTGCCAGCAGCTTAAGGGCTAGTGCTAGCTCCTACGAGCAGTACTTC
CDR3aa: CASSLRASASSYEQYF

j_gene: TRBJ1-6
v_gene: TRBV6-1
d_gene: NA
abundance: NA
len: 11
CDR3nt: TGTGCCAGCCGTGATGATTCACCCCTCCACTTT
CDR3aa: CASRDDSPLHF

j_gene: TRBJ2-5
v_gene: TRBV30
d_gene: NA
abundance: NA
len: 13
CDR3nt: TGTGCCTGGAGTGTGCTACGGTGGGAGACCCAGTACTTC
CDR3aa: CAWSVLRWETQYF

j_gene: TRBJ2-2
v_gene: TRBV4-1
d_gene: NA
abundance: NA
len: 18
CDR3nt: TGCGCCAGCCGCCTAAACCTCCGACAGACCCAGGGCACCGGGGAGCTGTTTTTT
CDR3aa: CASRLNLRQTQGTGELFF

j_gene: TRBJ2-7
v_gene: TRBV6-5
d_gene: TRBD1
abundance: NA
len: 14
CDR3nt: TGTGCCAGCACCCGGGACAGACCTTACTACGAGCAGTACTTC
CDR3aa: CASTRDRPYYEQYF

j_gene: TRBJ2-7
v_gene: TRBV7-9
d_gene: TRBD1
abundance: few
len: 17
CDR3nt: TGTGCCAGCAGCCCGGACAGGCGAAAACTTAGGGACTACGAGCAGTACTTC
CDR3aa: CASSPDRRKLRDYEQYF

j_gene: TRBJ2-1
v_gene: TRBV13
d_gene: TRBD2
abundance: NA
len: 15
CDR3nt: TGTGCCAGCAGCTCCCGACTAGCGGACTACAATGAGCAGTTCTTC
CDR3aa: CASSSRLADYNEQFF

j_gene: TRBJ2-7
v_gene: TRBV2
d_gene: NA
abundance: few
len: 12
CDR3nt: TGTGCCAGCATGGGGATCCTCTTGGAGCAGTACTTC
CDR3aa: CASMGILLEQYF

j_gene: TRBJ1-5
v_gene: TRBV7-8
d_gene: NA
abundance: NA
len: 16
CDR3nt: TGTGCCAGCAGCTTAAGGGCGGGGGGGAGCAATCAGCCCCAGCATTTT
CDR3aa: CASSLRAGGSNQPQHF

j_gene: TRBJ1-2
v_gene: TRBV7-2
d_gene: TRBD1
abundance: few
len: 14
CDR3nt: TGTGCCAGCAGCCTGGCCGGACAGGGTTTTGGCTACACCTTC
CDR3aa: CASSLAGQGFGYTF

j_gene: TRBJ2-5
v_gene: TRBV5-1
d_gene: TRBD1
abundance: NA
len: 15
CDR3nt: TGCGCCAGCAGCTTGGGAAGGGACAGCCAAGAGACCCAGTACTTC
CDR3aa: CASSLGRDSQETQYF

j_gene: TRBJ2-2
v_gene: TRBV11-2
d_gene: NA
abundance: few
len: 15
CDR3nt: TGTGCCAGCAGCTTAGCGCTTGTTGGCGACGGGGAGCTGTTTTTT
CDR3aa: CASSLALVGDGELFF

j_gene: TRBJ1-1
v_gene: TRBV5-1
d_gene: NA
abundance: NA
len: 14
CDR3nt: TGCGCCAGCAGCTTGAGCGGGGAGAACACTGAAGCTTTCTTT
CDR3aa: CASSLSGENTEAFF

j_gene: TRBJ2-1
v_gene: TRBV13
d_gene: TRBD1
abundance: few
len: 15
CDR3nt: TGTGCCAGCAGCCGCAGGACAGGGGGCTCGAATGAGCAGTTCTTC
CDR3aa: CASSRRTGGSNEQFF

j_gene: TRBJ2-4
v_gene: TRBV14
d_gene: TRBD2
abundance: many
len: 12
CDR3nt: TGTGCCAGCAGCCTAATCGGGACTAGTCTCTACTTC
CDR3aa: CASSLIGTSLYF

j_gene: TRBJ2-2
v_gene: TRBV6-5
d_gene: NA
abundance: NA
len: 14
CDR3nt: TGTGCCAGCAAAGGCAGTACCGGGGGCGGGGAGCTGTTTTTT
CDR3aa: CASKGSTGGGELFF

j_gene: TRBJ2-5
v_gene: TRBV5-6
d_gene: NA
abundance: NA
len: 14
CDR3nt: TGTGCCAGCAGCTTGGAGGGAGGCTTAGAGACCCAGTACTTC
CDR3aa: CASSLEGGLETQYF

j_gene: TRBJ2-3
v_gene: TRBV29-1
d_gene: NA
abundance: NA
len: 13
CDR3nt: TGCAGCGTTGAAAAAGGGGACGGAGATACGCAGTATTTT
CDR3aa: CSVEKGDGDTQYF